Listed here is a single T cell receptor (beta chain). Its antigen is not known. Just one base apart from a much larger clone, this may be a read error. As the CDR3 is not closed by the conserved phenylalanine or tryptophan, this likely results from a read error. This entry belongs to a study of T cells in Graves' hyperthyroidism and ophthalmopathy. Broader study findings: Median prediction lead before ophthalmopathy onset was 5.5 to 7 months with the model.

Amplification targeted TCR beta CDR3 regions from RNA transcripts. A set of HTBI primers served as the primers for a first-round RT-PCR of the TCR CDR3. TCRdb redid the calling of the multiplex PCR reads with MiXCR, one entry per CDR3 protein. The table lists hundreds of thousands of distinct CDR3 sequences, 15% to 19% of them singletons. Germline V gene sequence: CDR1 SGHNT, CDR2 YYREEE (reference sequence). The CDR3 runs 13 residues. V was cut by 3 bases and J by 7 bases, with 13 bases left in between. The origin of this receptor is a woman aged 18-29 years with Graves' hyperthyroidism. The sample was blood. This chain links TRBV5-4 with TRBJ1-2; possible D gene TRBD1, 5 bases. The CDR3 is CASSSAGGVGYTL. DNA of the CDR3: TGTGCCAGCAGCTCGGCCGGGGGAGTTGGCTACACCCTC.